This TCR beta chain originates from a study of graft-versus-host responses after intestinal transplantation. At the level of the study: Multivisceral, liver-intestinal, or isolated intestinal grafts went to recipients. Tacrolimus and steroids were given for around 3 years to all recipients after anti-thymocyte globulin induction.

A remark on this clone: Antigen: not known.

V lost 1 base, J lost 0 bases, and 7 bases lay in between. Germline CDR1 SGHVS, CDR2 FNYEAQ. The CDR3 is made up of 15 amino acids. General observations from the study: GvH clones turned up in recipient marrow; some had shown up first in ileum or blood. Allografts of patients with graft-donor T cell macrochimerism showed high graft-versus-host to host-versus-graft clone ratios.

This table comes from immunoSEQ multiplex PCR, and its TCRdb copy is limited to in-frame clones, with some not included. The table includes about 120,000 clones, approximately 92% detected once. This TCR was recovered from a human donor who received an intestinal transplant. V is TRBV7-6 and J is TRBJ2-1, with D possibly matching TRBD2 (5 bases). Source: unstimulated CD4+ T cells sorted from spleen or lymph node cells, taken before intestinal transplant. The CDR3 region is CASSLGGYSYNEQFF. CDR3 coding DNA: TGTGCCAGCAGCTTAGGCGGGTACTCCTACAATGAGCAGTTCTTC.